Below, one T cell receptor beta chain is given with its context. The target antigen is unknown. The data stem from a study of CD8 T cells in ankylosing spondylitis. Findings of the study overall: Clones linked to disease, bearing a CD8+ phenotype, were relatively rare in peripheral blood.

Quantitative molecular-barcoded 5'-RACE generated the TCR beta libraries. TCRdb reanalysed the 5' RACE reads using MiXCR and keeps one entry per CDR3 protein. Of more than 150,000 distinct CDR3 sequences in the sample, roughly 13% are singletons; the top ten hold 15% to 20%. Trimming removed 6 bases from V and 3 bases from J; junction bases left unmatched: 5. This CDR3 comprises 13 residues. Germline V gives CDR1 DFQATT, CDR2 SNEGSKA (reference sequence). The specimen sequenced was blood, either unsorted or a sorted T cell fraction (not recorded which). The rearrangement joins TRBV20-1 to TRBJ2-3; 8 bases are a match to TRBD1. The clonotype originates from a male donor with ankylosing spondylitis or in good health (not recorded which). CDR3 amino acids: CSAPTGVTDTQYF. In DNA, the CDR3 is TGCAGTGCGCCGACAGGGGTGACAGATACGCAGTATTTT.